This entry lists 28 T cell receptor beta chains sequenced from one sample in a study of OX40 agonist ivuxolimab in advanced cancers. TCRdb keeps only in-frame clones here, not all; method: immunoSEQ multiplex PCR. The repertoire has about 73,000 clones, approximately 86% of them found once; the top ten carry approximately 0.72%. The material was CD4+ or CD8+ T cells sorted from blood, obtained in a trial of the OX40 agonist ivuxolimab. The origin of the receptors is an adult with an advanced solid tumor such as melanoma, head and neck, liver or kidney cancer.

For the CDR3, the DNA is TGTGCCAGCAGCTTGGGCAGGGCACGTCAGCCCCAGCATTTT. This codes for CASSLGRARQPQHF. The J gene is TRBJ1-5, the V gene TRBV5-6, with D possibly TRBD1 on 5 matching bases. The CDR3 covers 14 residues. V was pared by 0 bases and J by 6 bases, with 10 bases between. Germline V CDR1 and CDR2: SGHDT, YYEEEE.

The CDR3 is CASSVLQGIGDGYTF. CDR3 coding DNA: TGTGCCAGCAGCGTATTACAGGGGATAGGCGATGGCTACACCTTC. The chain uses TRBV7-9 and TRBJ1-2; 7 nucleotides line up with TRBD1. From germline, CDR1 is SEHNR and CDR2 FQNEAQ (reference sequence). Trimming removed 5 bases from V and 6 bases from J; junction bases left unmatched: 12. This CDR3 comprises 15 residues.

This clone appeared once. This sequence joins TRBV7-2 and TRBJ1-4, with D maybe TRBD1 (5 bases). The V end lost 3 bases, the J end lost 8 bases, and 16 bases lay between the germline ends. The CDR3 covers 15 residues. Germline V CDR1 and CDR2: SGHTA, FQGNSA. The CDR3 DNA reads TGTGCCAGCAGCTTGGCGGGGGGGGTTTGGGAAAAACTGTTTTTT. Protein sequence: CASSLAGGVWEKLFF.

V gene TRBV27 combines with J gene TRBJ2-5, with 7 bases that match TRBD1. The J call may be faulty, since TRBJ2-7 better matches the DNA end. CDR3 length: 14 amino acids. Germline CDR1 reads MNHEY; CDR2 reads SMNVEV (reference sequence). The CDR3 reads CASSRTGASYEQYF. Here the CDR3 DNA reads TGTGCCAGCAGCCGCACAGGGGCCTCCTACGAGCAGTACTTC.

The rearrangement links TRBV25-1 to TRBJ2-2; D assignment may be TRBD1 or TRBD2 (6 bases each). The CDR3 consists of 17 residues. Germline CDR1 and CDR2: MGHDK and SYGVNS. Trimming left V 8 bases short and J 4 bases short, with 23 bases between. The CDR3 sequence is CASHRGLGQGGTGELFF. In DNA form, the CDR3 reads TGTGCCAGCCATAGGGGGTTGGGGCAGGGAGGCACCGGGGAGCTGTTTTTT.

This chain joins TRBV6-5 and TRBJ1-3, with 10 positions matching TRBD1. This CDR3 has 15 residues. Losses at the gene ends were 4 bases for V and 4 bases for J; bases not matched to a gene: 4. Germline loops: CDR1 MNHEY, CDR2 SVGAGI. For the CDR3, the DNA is TGTGCCAGCAGTTCAGACAGGGGGCTCGGAAACACCATATATTTT. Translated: CASSSDRGLGNTIYF.

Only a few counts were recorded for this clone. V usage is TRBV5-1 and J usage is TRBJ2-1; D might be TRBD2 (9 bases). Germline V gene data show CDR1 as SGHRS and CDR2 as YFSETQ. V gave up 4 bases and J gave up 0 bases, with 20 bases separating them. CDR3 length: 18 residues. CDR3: CASSRAGGQAFSYNEQFF. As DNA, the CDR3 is TGCGCCAGCAGCCGAGCGGGGGGACAGGCCTTCTCCTACAATGAGCAGTTCTTC.

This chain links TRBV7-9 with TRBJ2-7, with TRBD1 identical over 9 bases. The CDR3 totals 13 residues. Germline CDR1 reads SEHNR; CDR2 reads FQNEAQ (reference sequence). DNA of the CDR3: TGTGGGACCGGGACAGGGAACTTCCACGAGCAGTACTTC. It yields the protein CGTGTGNFHEQYF.

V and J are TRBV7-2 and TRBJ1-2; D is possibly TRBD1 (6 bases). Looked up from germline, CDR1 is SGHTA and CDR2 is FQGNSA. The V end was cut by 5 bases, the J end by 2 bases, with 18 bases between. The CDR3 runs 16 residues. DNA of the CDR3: TGTGCCAGCAGCGTCAAACAGGGAAGAGAAAACTATGGCTACACCTTC. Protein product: CASSVKQGRENYGYTF.

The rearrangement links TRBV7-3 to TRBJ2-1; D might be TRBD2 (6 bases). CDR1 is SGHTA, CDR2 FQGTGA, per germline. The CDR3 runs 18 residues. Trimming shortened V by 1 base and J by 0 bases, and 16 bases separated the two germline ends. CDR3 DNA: TGTGCCAGCAGCTTAAGAGTTGGCGGGGTGGGCTCCTACAATGAGCAGTTCTTC. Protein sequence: CASSLRVGGVGSYNEQFF.

The CDR3 DNA sequence: TGCGCCAGCAGCTCCCGGGACGGAAATTCACCCCTCCACTTT. Translating gives CASSSRDGNSPLHF. The chain couples TRBV5-1 to TRBJ1-6; TRBD1 is a possible D gene (5 bases). Germline V gene data show CDR1 as SGHRS and CDR2 as YFSETQ. The length of the CDR3 is 14 residues. Trimming removed 3 bases from V and 7 bases from J, with 11 bases in between.

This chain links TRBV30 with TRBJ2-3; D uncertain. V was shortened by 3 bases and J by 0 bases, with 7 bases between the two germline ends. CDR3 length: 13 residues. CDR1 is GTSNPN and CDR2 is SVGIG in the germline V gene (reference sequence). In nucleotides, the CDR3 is TGTGCCTGGAGAGCGCATAGCACAGATACGCAGTATTTT. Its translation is CAWRAHSTDTQYF.

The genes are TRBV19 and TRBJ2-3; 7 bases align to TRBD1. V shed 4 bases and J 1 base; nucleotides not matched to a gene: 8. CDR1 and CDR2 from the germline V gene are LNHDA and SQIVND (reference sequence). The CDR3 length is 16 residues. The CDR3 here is CASSKQTGAGTDTQYF. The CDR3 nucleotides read TGTGCCAGTAGTAAACAAACAGGGGCTGGCACAGATACGCAGTATTTT.

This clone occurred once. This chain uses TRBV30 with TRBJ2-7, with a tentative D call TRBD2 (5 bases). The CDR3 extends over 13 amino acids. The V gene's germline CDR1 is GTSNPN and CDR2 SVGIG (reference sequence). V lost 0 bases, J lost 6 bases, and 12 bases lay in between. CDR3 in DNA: TGTGCCTGGAGTGTTACAGTACTAGGCGAGCAGTACTTC. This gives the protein CAWSVTVLGEQYF.

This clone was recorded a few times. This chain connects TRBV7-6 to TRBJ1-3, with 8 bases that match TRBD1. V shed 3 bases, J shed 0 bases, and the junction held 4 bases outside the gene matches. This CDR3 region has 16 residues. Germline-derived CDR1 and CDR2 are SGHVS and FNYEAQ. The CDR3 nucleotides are TGTGCCAGCAGCTTGGACAGGGTGAGCTCTGGAAACACCATATATTTT. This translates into CASSLDRVSSGNTIYF.

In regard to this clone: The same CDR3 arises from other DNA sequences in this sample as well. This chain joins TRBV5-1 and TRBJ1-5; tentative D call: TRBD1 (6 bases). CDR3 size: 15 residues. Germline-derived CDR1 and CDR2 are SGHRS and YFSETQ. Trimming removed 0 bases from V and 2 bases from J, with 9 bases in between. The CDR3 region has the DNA TGCGCCAGCAGCTTGGAGGGGGTGGGCAATCAGCCCCAGCATTTT. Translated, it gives CASSLEGVGNQPQHF.

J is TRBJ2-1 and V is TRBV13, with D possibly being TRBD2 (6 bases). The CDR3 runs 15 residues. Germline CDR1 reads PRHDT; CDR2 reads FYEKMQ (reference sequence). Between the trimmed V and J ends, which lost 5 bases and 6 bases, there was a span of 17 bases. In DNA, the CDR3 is TGTGCCAGCAGCGACCGGGAGCGGTACGTCAATGAGCAGTTCTTC. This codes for CASSDRERYVNEQFF.

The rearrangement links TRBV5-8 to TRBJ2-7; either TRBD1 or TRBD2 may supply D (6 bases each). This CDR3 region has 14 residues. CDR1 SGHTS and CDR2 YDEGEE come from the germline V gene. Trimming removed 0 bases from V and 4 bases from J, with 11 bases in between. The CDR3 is CASSLDQGRYEQYF. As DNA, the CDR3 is TGTGCCAGCAGCTTGGATCAGGGGAGGTACGAGCAGTACTTC.

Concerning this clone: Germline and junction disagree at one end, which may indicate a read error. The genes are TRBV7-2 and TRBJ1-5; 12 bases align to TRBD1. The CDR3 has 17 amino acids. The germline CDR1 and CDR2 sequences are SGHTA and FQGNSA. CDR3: CASSLRTGTGGNQPQHF. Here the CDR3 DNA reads TGTGCCAGCAGCCTAAGGACGGGGACAGGGGGCAACCAGCCCCAGCATTTT.

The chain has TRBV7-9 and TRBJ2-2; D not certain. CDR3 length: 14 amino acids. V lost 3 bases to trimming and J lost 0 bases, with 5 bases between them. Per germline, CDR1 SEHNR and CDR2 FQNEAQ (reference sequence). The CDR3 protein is CASSFSANTGELFF. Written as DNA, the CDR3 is TGTGCCAGCAGCTTTTCAGCGAACACCGGGGAGCTGTTTTTT.

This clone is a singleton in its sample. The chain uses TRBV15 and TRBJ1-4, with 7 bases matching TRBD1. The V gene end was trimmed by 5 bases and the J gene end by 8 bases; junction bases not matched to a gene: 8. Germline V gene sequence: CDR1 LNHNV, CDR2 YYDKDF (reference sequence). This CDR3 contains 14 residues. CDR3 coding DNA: TGTGCCACCAGCTTTCGGACAGGAAGCGAAAAACTGTTTTTT. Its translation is CATSFRTGSEKLFF.

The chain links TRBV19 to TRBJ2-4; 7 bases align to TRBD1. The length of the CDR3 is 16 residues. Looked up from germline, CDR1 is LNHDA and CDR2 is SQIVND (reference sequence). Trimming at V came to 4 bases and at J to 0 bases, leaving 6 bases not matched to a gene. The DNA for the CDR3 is TGTGCCAGTAGTAAGACAGGGAACCTAGCCAAAAACATTCAGTACTTC. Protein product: CASSKTGNLAKNIQYF.

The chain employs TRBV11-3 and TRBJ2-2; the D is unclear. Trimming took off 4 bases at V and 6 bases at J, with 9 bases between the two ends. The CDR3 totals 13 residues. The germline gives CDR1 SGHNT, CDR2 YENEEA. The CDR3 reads CASSSASAGELFF. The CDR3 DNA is TGTGCCAGCAGCTCGGCGTCCGCCGGGGAGCTGTTTTTT.

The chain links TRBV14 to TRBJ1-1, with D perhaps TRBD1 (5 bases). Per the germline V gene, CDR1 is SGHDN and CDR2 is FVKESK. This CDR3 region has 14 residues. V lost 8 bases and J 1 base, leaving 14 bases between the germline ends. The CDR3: CASSTGGWNTEAFF. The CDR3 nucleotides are TGTGCCAGCTCAACGGGGGGGTGGAACACTGAAGCTTTCTTT.

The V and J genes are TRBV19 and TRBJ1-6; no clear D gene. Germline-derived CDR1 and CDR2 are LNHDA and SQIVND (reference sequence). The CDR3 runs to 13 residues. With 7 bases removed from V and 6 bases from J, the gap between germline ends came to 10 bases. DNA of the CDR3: TGTGCCAGTAAAGTCAGCCTTAATTCACCCCTCCACTTT. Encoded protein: CASKVSLNSPLHF.

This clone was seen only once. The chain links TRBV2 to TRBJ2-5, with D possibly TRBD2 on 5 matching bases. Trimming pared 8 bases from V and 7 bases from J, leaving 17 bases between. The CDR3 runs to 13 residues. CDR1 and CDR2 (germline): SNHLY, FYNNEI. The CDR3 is CASSASLLGTQYF. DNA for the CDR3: TGTGCCAGCTCGGCGTCTCTACTAGGGACCCAGTACTTC.

This CDR3 reads CASSDRGPDTEAFF. CDR3 DNA sequence: TGTGCCAGCAGTGACAGGGGGCCGGACACTGAAGCTTTCTTT. This chain uses TRBV6-5 with TRBJ1-1; 10 bases fit TRBD1. With V trimmed by 5 bases and J by 3 bases, 3 bases remained unmatched. CDR3 size: 14 residues. Germline-derived CDR1 and CDR2 are MNHEY and SVGAGI.

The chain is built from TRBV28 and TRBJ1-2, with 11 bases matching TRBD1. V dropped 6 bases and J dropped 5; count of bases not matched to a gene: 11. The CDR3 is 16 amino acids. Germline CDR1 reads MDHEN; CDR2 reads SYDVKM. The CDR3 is CASSSGQGAWYYGYTF. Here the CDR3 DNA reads TGTGCCAGCAGCTCCGGACAGGGGGCATGGTATTATGGCTACACCTTC.